This T cell receptor (beta chain) was identified during a study of Ad26.COV2.S vaccination and SARS-CoV-2 variants. CDR1 is SGHTA, CDR2 FQGNSA, per germline. Trimming removed 5 bases from V and 5 bases from J; junction bases left unmatched: 5. The CDR3 consists of 15 residues. Study-wide findings and caveats: Non-spike TCR breadth showed similarity between vaccine and placebo recipients.

The assay was immunoSEQ multiplex PCR, and TCRdb's table has in-frame clones only and misses some. The sample records about 350,000 clones, roughly 90% being singletons. Notes on this clone: As yet, its antigen is unknown.

Sample treatment: around 19 received Ad26.COV2.S at low or high dose, single or two shots; 5 received placebo; per-sample allocation not given. On day 63 after the first injection, vaccine and placebo recipients gave samples. The sequenced sample was peripheral blood, obtained in a trial of Ad26.COV2.S vaccine versus placebo. The V and J genes are TRBV7-2 and TRBJ2-1; 11 nucleotides align to TRBD2. This clonotype was sampled from a person between 18 and 65 years old who received the Ad26.COV2.S COVID-19 vaccine or a placebo. In DNA, the CDR3 is TGTGCCAGCAGCCAAACTAGCGGGGGTAACAATGAGCAGTTCTTC. As protein: CASSQTSGGNNEQFF.